The 21 T cell receptor beta chains in this list originate from one sample, sequenced in a study of beta chain features in type 1 diabetes. All of the isolated RNA was reverse transcribed, so expressed TCRB transcripts were sequenced. Profiled with immunoSEQ multiplex PCR; TCRdb holds only in-frame clones, not every one. The sample has about 230,000 clones; over 8.5% are singletons. The specimen sequenced was naive CD4+ T cells from blood. The origin of the receptors is a young woman in good health.

There are a few counts of this clone. The chain joins TRBV5-5 to TRBJ2-3; 12 bases agree with TRBD2. With 4 bases clipped from V and 2 bases from J, the junction kept 5 bases outside the gene matches. Germline CDR1 and CDR2: SGHKS and YYEKEE (reference sequence). The CDR3 has 16 amino acids. CDR3 amino acids: CASSLGLAGFTDTQYF. The CDR3 DNA sequence: TGTGCCAGCAGCCTGGGACTAGCGGGCTTCACAGATACGCAGTATTTT.

This clone was observed a few times. The chain uses TRBV5-4 and TRBJ2-7; D perhaps matches TRBD2 (6 bases). The CDR3 length is 16 residues. CDR1 SGHNT and CDR2 YYREEE come from the germline V gene (reference sequence). Between the trimmed V and J ends, which lost 4 bases and 0 bases, there was a span of 17 bases. The CDR3 nucleotides are TGTGCCAGCAGCACGACAGCGGGCCTGAGCTCCTACGAGCAGTACTTC. It specifies CASSTTAGLSSYEQYF. Full variable domain (remainder filled in from reference TRBV5-4 and TRBJ2-7): ETGVTQSPTHLIKTRGQQVTLRCSSQSGHNTVSWYQQALGQGPQFIFQYYREEENGRGNFPPRFSGLQFPNYSSELNVNALELDDSALYLCASSTTAGLSSYEQYFGPGTRLTVT.

The V and J genes are TRBV6-1 and TRBJ1-5, with TRBD1 identical over 8 bases. The V and J ends lost 11 bases and 5 bases, in that order; junction bases with no gene match: 11. Germline V gene sequence: CDR1 MNHNS, CDR2 SASEGT. The CDR3 has 14 amino acids. The CDR3 coding sequence is TGTGCCCTCGCCCTGGACAGGGCCGATCAGCCCCAGCATTTT. Its protein is CALALDRADQPQHF.

The rearrangement joins TRBV11-1 to TRBJ2-7; D is ambiguous. Germline CDR1 and CDR2: SGHAT and FQDESV (reference sequence). This CDR3 spans 12 amino acids. The ends were cut back, 3 bases at V and 4 bases at J, with 7 bases in the middle. CDR3 protein: CASSLLRYEQYF. CDR3 coding DNA: TGTGCCAGCAGCTTGCTTCGGTACGAGCAGTACTTC. Full variable domain (remainder filled in from reference TRBV11-1 and TRBJ2-7): EAEVAQSPRYKITEKSQAVAFWCDPISGHATLYWYRQILGQGPELLVQFQDESVVDDSQLPKDRFSAERLKGVDSTLKIQPAELGDSAMYLCASSLLRYEQYFGPGTRLTVT.

In this sample, this clone turned up a few times. The chain joins TRBV5-4 to TRBJ2-5; no definite D call. CDR3 length: 13 amino acids. Looked up from germline, CDR1 is SGHNT and CDR2 is YYREEE (reference sequence). Deletions cut 5 bases from V and 1 base from J, with 9 bases between. The CDR3 bases are TGTGCCAGCAGATCACCCGGCCAAGAGACCCAGTACTTC. The encoded protein is CASRSPGQETQYF.

This clone was found a few times. This rearrangement joins TRBV5-4 to TRBJ2-5; weak D call: TRBD1 (5 bases). The CDR3 extends over 13 amino acids. Trimming took off 5 bases at V and 1 base at J, with 9 bases between the two ends. Germline CDR1 and CDR2: SGHNT and YYREEE (reference sequence). The CDR3 sequence is CASSPDSQETQYF. For the CDR3, the DNA is TGTGCCAGCAGTCCTGACAGCCAAGAGACCCAGTACTTC.

This clone was counted a few times. The chain employs TRBV5-4 and TRBJ2-1; 15 bases line up with TRBD2. Trimming removed 3 bases from V and 3 bases from J; junction bases left unmatched: 4. The CDR3 consists of 17 residues. Germline values: CDR1 SGHNT, CDR2 YYREEE (reference sequence). The CDR3 coding sequence is TGTGCCAGCAGCTCTGGGACTAGCGGGAGGTTCTACAATGAGCAGTTCTTC. This gives the protein CASSSGTSGRFYNEQFF.

This chain connects TRBV9 to TRBJ2-5; the match to TRBD1 covers 9 bases. This CDR3 spans 16 amino acids. Unmatched junction bases numbered 8, after V lost 0 bases and J lost 5 bases. Germline values: CDR1 SGDLS, CDR2 YYNGEE. CDR3 in amino acids: CASSVGDRGWGETQYF. The CDR3 DNA is TGTGCCAGCAGCGTAGGAGACAGGGGGTGGGGGGAGACCCAGTACTTC.

In DNA form, the CDR3 reads TGTGCCAGCAGTGTCCTAGCGGGAGTGATTTATTCGACCCAGTACTTC. Translation gives CASSVLAGVIYSTQYF. This chain connects TRBV2 to TRBJ2-5; 10 nucleotides line up with TRBD2. V lost 4 bases and J lost 7; bases outside the gene matches: 12. The CDR3 is 16 residues long. Looked up from germline, CDR1 is SNHLY and CDR2 is FYNNEI.

The V gene is TRBV11-3, the J gene TRBJ2-1, with D perhaps matching TRBD2 (6 bases). Germline assignment: CDR1 SGHNT and CDR2 YENEEA. The CDR3 totals 14 residues. V lost 0 bases, J lost 3 bases, and 6 bases lay in between. The CDR3 sequence is CASSLEGLYNEQFF. The CDR3 DNA is TGTGCCAGCAGCTTAGAGGGACTCTACAATGAGCAGTTCTTC.

V usage is TRBV6-6 and J usage is TRBJ2-1; no reliable D call. The CDR3 is 12 residues long. V was cut by 4 bases and J by 6 bases, with 7 bases left in between. CDR1 and CDR2 (germline): MNHNY, SVGAGI (reference sequence). In nucleotides, the CDR3 is TGTGCCAGCAGTTCACTAATCAATGAGCAGTTCTTC. It is translated as CASSSLINEQFF.

This clone was observed a handful of times. The chain links TRBV5-1 to TRBJ2-7; weak D call: TRBD2 (6 bases). The length of the CDR3 is 11 residues. Germline CDR1 reads SGHRS; CDR2 reads YFSETQ. Trimming cost V 7 bases and J 3 bases, with 8 bases left between them. The CDR3 DNA is TGCGCCAGCGGGGACTTCTACGAGCAGTACTTC. Translating it yields CASGDFYEQYF.

The chain couples TRBV7-9 to TRBJ2-5; 8 bases map to TRBD2. The CDR3 runs 12 residues. Germline CDR1 is SEHNR and CDR2 is FQNEAQ (reference sequence). After removal of 5 bases from V and 7 bases from J, the junction contained 3 bases not matched to a gene. The CDR3 DNA reads as TGTGCCAGCAGCCGTGCGGGGGGGACCCAGTACTTC. It encodes CASSRAGGTQYF.

The chain joins TRBV5-1 to TRBJ2-5; a weak D match, TRBD2 (5 bases). Trimming stripped 0 bases from V and 5 bases from J, with 17 bases between. The CDR3 is 16 amino acids. The germline V gene encodes CDR1 SGHRS and CDR2 YFSETQ. The CDR3: CASSLGYPGGRETQYF. Here the CDR3 DNA reads TGCGCCAGCAGCTTGGGCTATCCCGGAGGAAGGGAGACCCAGTACTTC.

The gene calls are TRBV29-1 and TRBJ1-2; 7 bases fit TRBD1. CDR3 length: 13 amino acids. V trimming: 7 bases; J trimming: 1 base; junction bases outside the gene matches: 6. CDR1 SQVTM and CDR2 ANQGSEA come from the germline V gene. The DNA of the CDR3 is TGCAGCGACGGACAGGCTGATAACTATGGCTACACCTTC. As protein: CSDGQADNYGYTF.

The chain recombines TRBV5-1 with TRBJ1-1, with 7 bases identical to TRBD1. The length of the CDR3 is 16 residues. Germline CDR1 and CDR2: SGHRS and YFSETQ. Unmatched junction bases numbered 7, after V lost 1 base and J lost 1 base. CDR3 region: CASSLNDRAGNTEAFF. In nucleotides, the CDR3 is TGCGCCAGCAGCTTGAATGACAGGGCCGGGAACACTGAAGCTTTCTTT.

For the CDR3, the DNA is TGTGCCAGCAGCGTTAGCGGGGCGAGCACAGATACGCAGTATTTT. This sequence encodes CASSVSGASTDTQYF. V usage is TRBV7-6 and J usage is TRBJ2-3, with 8 bases matching TRBD2. CDR3 length equals 15 residues. V shed 5 bases and J 0 bases; nucleotides not matched to a gene: 4. Per germline, CDR1 SGHVS and CDR2 FNYEAQ.

The chain recombines TRBV19 with TRBJ2-5, with no clear D. Germline CDR1 LNHDA, CDR2 SQIVND (reference sequence). Trimming pared 5 bases from V and 4 bases from J, leaving 5 bases between. The length of the CDR3 is 11 residues. This CDR3 reads CASSERETQYF. The CDR3 DNA reads as TGTGCCAGTAGTGAGCGAGAGACCCAGTACTTC.

The CDR3 region is CASSADRNTEAFF. CDR3 DNA: TGTGCCAGCAGCGCCGACAGGAACACTGAAGCTTTCTTT. The chain joins TRBV11-3 to TRBJ1-1; possible D gene TRBD1, 5 bases. CDR3 length equals 13 residues. Germline-derived CDR1 and CDR2 are SGHNT and YENEEA. V was cut by 5 bases and J by 1 base, with 8 bases left in between.

This chain links TRBV30 with TRBJ1-1; D unclear. The V end was cut by 3 bases, the J end by 1 base, with 6 bases between. Germline CDR1 reads GTSNPN; CDR2 reads SVGIG (reference sequence). The CDR3 covers 12 residues. CDR3 loop: CAWSSENTEAFF. The CDR3 DNA reads as TGTGCCTGGAGCTCAGAGAACACTGAAGCTTTCTTT. The full variable domain, with the rest looked up from reference TRBV30 and TRBJ1-1, is SQTIHQWPATLVQPVGSPLSLECTVEGTSNPNLYWYRQAAGRGLQLLFYSVGIGQISSEVPQNLSASRPQDRQFILSSKKLLLSDSGFYLCAWSSENTEAFFGQGTRLTVV.

In this sample, this clone turned up many times. V usage is TRBV29-1 and J usage is TRBJ2-4; 7 nucleotides align to TRBD1. The CDR3 loop spans 12 amino acids. V lost 6 bases, J lost 7 bases, and 6 bases stayed unmatched. The germline gives CDR1 SQVTM, CDR2 ANQGSEA. The CDR3 spells CSVIQGKNIQYF. As DNA, the CDR3 is TGCAGCGTCATACAGGGGAAGAACATTCAGTACTTC.